The 27 T cell receptor beta chains presented below share a single source sample, sequenced in a study of OX40 agonist ivuxolimab in advanced cancers. Sequencing was performed with immunoSEQ multiplex PCR; in TCRdb, only in-frame clones are kept and a portion is missing. The data hold tens of thousands of clones, with around nine tenths observed a single time. This specimen consisted of CD4+ or CD8+ T cells sorted from blood, obtained in a trial of the OX40 agonist ivuxolimab. Receptors were obtained from an adult with an advanced solid tumor such as melanoma, head and neck, liver or kidney cancer.

The chain is built from TRBV9 and TRBJ2-3, with 10 bases fitting TRBD2. The CDR3 is made up of 17 amino acids. The V and J ends lost 0 bases and 0 bases, in that order; junction bases with no gene match: 4. Germline CDR1 reads SGDLS; CDR2 reads YYNGEE. The CDR3 DNA reads as TGTGCCAGCAGCGTAGGGGCTAGCGGGGGTAGCACAGATACGCAGTATTTT. Translating gives CASSVGASGGSTDTQYF.

This chain links TRBV7-6 with TRBJ2-3; no firm D call. Germline V gives CDR1 SGHVS, CDR2 FNYEAQ. Trimming shortened V by 0 bases and J by 10 bases, and 11 bases separated the two germline ends. The length of the CDR3 is 13 residues. The CDR3 protein is CASSLAVGSPQYF. The CDR3 DNA reads as TGTGCCAGCAGCTTAGCGGTTGGGTCGCCGCAGTATTTT.

There are a few counts of this clone. The chain combines TRBV6-1 with TRBJ1-5; a possible D gene is TRBD1 (5 bases). The CDR3 spans 14 residues. Trimming left V 6 bases short and J 7 bases short, with 16 bases between. Germline CDR1 reads MNHNS; CDR2 reads SASEGT. The CDR3 here is CASSGWGEGQPQHF. In nucleotides, the CDR3 is TGTGCCAGCAGCGGGTGGGGGGAAGGGCAGCCCCAGCATTTT.

The chain employs TRBV29-1 and TRBJ2-3, with D tentatively TRBD2 (5 bases). Germline V gives CDR1 SQVTM, CDR2 ANQGSEA. This CDR3 has 15 residues. V was clipped by 8 bases and J by 4 bases, with 22 bases between them. CDR3 region: CSPLVPTTGADTQYF. As DNA, the CDR3 is TGCAGCCCTTTGGTACCAACAACCGGGGCAGATACGCAGTATTTT.

The rearrangement joins TRBV9 to TRBJ2-7; D is unresolved. Looked up from germline, CDR1 is SGDLS and CDR2 is YYNGEE. Trimming took 0 bases from V and 3 from J, leaving 19 bases between them. This CDR3 is 17 amino acids long. In DNA form, the CDR3 reads TGTGCCAGCAGCGTAGGGGTGTCCACGGACCGATACTACGAGCAGTACTTC. Its translation: CASSVGVSTDRYYEQYF.

The rearrangement uses TRBV7-3 and TRBJ2-7; D unresolved. Germline CDR1 reads SGHTA; CDR2 reads FQGTGA. V was trimmed by 6 bases and J by 3 bases, leaving 6 bases between them. The CDR3 is made up of 11 amino acids. CDR3 region: CASRPRYEQYF. The CDR3 bases are TGTGCCAGCAGGCCACGCTACGAGCAGTACTTC.

The chain recombines TRBV6-5 with TRBJ2-2; no reliable D call. The ends were cut back, 7 bases at V and 6 bases at J, with 12 bases in the middle. Germline values: CDR1 MNHEY, CDR2 SVGAGI. The CDR3 runs to 13 residues. The CDR3 loop is CASTQPESGELFF. The DNA of the CDR3 is TGTGCCAGCACCCAACCCGAGTCCGGGGAGCTGTTTTTT.

This chain links TRBV29-1 with TRBJ2-7; TRBD1 might be the D (5 bases). The CDR3 consists of 12 residues. Trimming pared 5 bases from V and 2 bases from J, leaving 10 bases between. CDR1 is SQVTM, CDR2 ANQGSEA, per germline. CDR3 residues: CSVRAGTYEQYF. The CDR3 nucleotides read TGCAGCGTTCGAGCAGGGACCTACGAGCAGTACTTC.

This clone was detected once. J is TRBJ2-1 and V is TRBV7-4, with 8 positions matching TRBD2. Trimming removed 3 bases from V and 7 bases from J; junction bases left unmatched: 8. This CDR3 has 15 amino acids. Germline CDR1 is SGHVT and CDR2 is SQSDAQ. CDR3 residues: CASSFRGRLGNEQFF. CDR3 bases: TGTGCCAGCAGCTTTCGCGGGAGGCTCGGTAATGAGCAGTTCTTC.

This chain joins TRBV4-1 and TRBJ2-1; D gene uncertain. Germline V gene lookup returns CDR1 MGHRA and CDR2 YSYEKL. CDR3 length: 17 amino acids. V dropped 3 bases and J dropped 8 bases, with 23 bases sitting between them. The chain's CDR3 is CASSHLPAASVGYEQFF. The CDR3 DNA reads as TGCGCCAGCAGCCATTTGCCTGCAGCGTCGGTAGGCTATGAGCAGTTCTTC.

The chain is built from TRBV11-2 and TRBJ2-2, with 7 bases aligning to TRBD1. The CDR3 is 15 amino acids. V shed 5 bases, J shed 5 bases, and the junction held 8 bases outside the gene matches. Germline CDR1 is SGHAT and CDR2 is FQNNGV. DNA of the CDR3: TGTGCCAGCAGCGGAGACTTCAGGGGGACCGGGGAGCTGTTTTTT. As protein: CASSGDFRGTGELFF.

V usage is TRBV21-1 and J usage is TRBJ2-7; the table's TRBD1 call for D was not verified on the DNA. TRBV21-1 counts as a pseudogene. This CDR3 region has 14 residues. The CDR3 sequence: CASSRHRVDHEQYF. The CDR3 DNA is TGTGCCAGCAGCAGACACAGGGTAGACCACGAGCAGTACTTC.

The chain uses TRBV6-5 and TRBJ1-1, with 12 bases that match TRBD1. Germline V gene data show CDR1 as MNHEY and CDR2 as SVGAGI. V lost 6 bases, J lost 1 base, and 0 bases stayed unmatched. The CDR3 runs 14 residues. The CDR3 nucleotides read TGTGCCAGCAGGGGACAGGGGGCGAACACTGAAGCTTTCTTT. Amino acid sequence: CASRGQGANTEAFF.

The V gene is TRBV27, the J gene TRBJ2-1, with TRBD2 matching over 8 bases. The germline V gene encodes CDR1 MNHEY and CDR2 SMNVEV (reference sequence). V dropped 5 bases and J dropped 6; count of bases not matched to a gene: 6. This CDR3 is 14 amino acids long. The CDR3 coding sequence is TGTGCCAGCAGTAAGACTAGCGTGTTCAATGAGCAGTTCTTC. Translating gives CASSKTSVFNEQFF.

This clone has just one count. The chain uses TRBV6-1 and TRBJ1-2, with 7 bases aligning to TRBD1. CDR1 is MNHNS, CDR2 SASEGT, per germline. CDR3 length: 12 amino acids. J was trimmed by 3 bases and V by 8 bases; bases with no gene match: 3. CDR3 nucleotide sequence: TGTGCCAGCCCCGGGACAGACTATGGCTACACCTTC. Amino acid sequence: CASPGTDYGYTF.

The chain carries TRBV28 and TRBJ1-1; no firm D call. This CDR3 contains 12 residues. The germline V and J ends were trimmed by 9 bases and 5 bases, with 13 bases remaining between them. Germline V lookup: CDR1 MDHEN, CDR2 SYDVKM. Here the CDR3 DNA reads TGTGCCAGTATGGGATATAGGACTGAAGCTTTCTTT. As protein: CASMGYRTEAFF.

V gene TRBV29-1 combines with J gene TRBJ1-4; 9 nucleotides match TRBD1. J gave up 6 bases and V 7 bases, and 9 bases lay outside the gene matches. The CDR3 is 14 amino acids. CDR1 SQVTM and CDR2 ANQGSEA come from the germline V gene. The CDR3 loop is CSAEGQGPDEKLFF. The CDR3 nucleotides read TGCAGCGCCGAGGGACAGGGTCCGGATGAAAAACTGTTTTTT. The full variable domain, completed using reference TRBV29-1 and TRBJ1-4, is SAVISQKPSRDICQRGTSLTIQCQVDSQVTMMFWYRQQPGQSLTLIATANQGSEATYESGFVIDKFPISRPNLTFSTLTVSNMSPEDSSIYLCSAEGQGPDEKLFFGSGTQLSVL.

This chain connects TRBV30 to TRBJ2-1; TRBD2 might be the D (5 bases). With 2 bases removed from V and 2 bases from J, the gap between germline ends came to 10 bases. This CDR3 is 14 amino acids long. Germline V gives CDR1 GTSNPN, CDR2 SVGIG (reference sequence). The CDR3 reads CAWSYGAAYNEQFF. In DNA form, the CDR3 reads TGTGCCTGGAGTTATGGAGCGGCCTACAATGAGCAGTTCTTC.

By share of the sample, this clone is medium-sized. The V call is TRBV29-1, the J call TRBJ2-1; 12 bases fit TRBD2. This CDR3 is 13 amino acids long. Trimming removed 7 bases from V and 7 bases from J; junction bases left unmatched: 5. Germline values: CDR1 SQVTM, CDR2 ANQGSEA. The CDR3 sequence: CSASSGRGNEQFF. CDR3 DNA sequence: TGCAGCGCCTCTAGCGGGAGGGGGAATGAGCAGTTCTTC.

The CDR3 DNA reads TGTGCCAGCAGACCACAGGGCTGGTTTAATGAAAAACTGTTTTTT. It translates to CASRPQGWFNEKLFF. The rearrangement links TRBV6-5 to TRBJ1-4, with D perhaps matching TRBD1 (6 bases). V was cut by 6 bases and J by 4 bases, with 15 bases left in between. This CDR3 comprises 15 residues. CDR1 MNHEY and CDR2 SVGAGI come from the germline V gene.

The J gene is TRBJ2-7, the V gene TRBV2; D gene unclear. The CDR3 has 12 residues. In germline, CDR1 is SNHLY, CDR2 FYNNEI. V was pared by 3 bases and J by 3 bases, with 6 bases between. Here the CDR3 DNA reads TGTGCCAGCAGTGACAGGAGCTACGAGCAGTACTTC. This encodes CASSDRSYEQYF.

This clone was seen a handful of times. J is TRBJ1-2 and V is TRBV5-4, with a possible D match to TRBD1 (6 bases). This CDR3 has 16 residues. The ends were cut back, 4 bases at V and 2 bases at J, with 18 bases in the middle. The V gene's germline CDR1 is SGHNT and CDR2 YYREEE (reference sequence). CDR3 amino acids: CASSAGRQAGNYGYTF. CDR3 bases: TGTGCCAGCAGCGCCGGGAGACAGGCGGGGAACTATGGCTACACCTTC.

The J gene is TRBJ2-1, the V gene TRBV7-3; 8 nucleotides match TRBD2. Germline V gene lookup returns CDR1 SGHTA and CDR2 FQGTGA. This CDR3 comprises 15 residues. Germline trimming cut 4 bases from V and 2 bases from J; bases unmatched to any gene: 4. CDR3 DNA: TGTGCCAGCAGCTCGGCGGGAGGTCCCTACAATGAGCAGTTCTTC. It codes for CASSSAGGPYNEQFF.

The CDR3 here is CASSSRQGNGETQYF. In nucleotides, the CDR3 is TGTGCCAGCAGCTCAAGACAGGGTAACGGAGAGACCCAGTACTTC. The chain employs TRBV7-9 and TRBJ2-5, with TRBD1 identical over 7 bases. Trimming took 4 bases from V and 4 from J; bases not matched to a gene: 9. This CDR3 has 15 residues. Germline V gene lookup returns CDR1 SEHNR and CDR2 FQNEAQ (reference sequence). Full variable domain (missing parts from reference TRBV7-9 and TRBJ2-5): DTGVSQNPRHKITKRGQNVTFRCDPISEHNRLYWYRQTLGQGPEFLTYFQNEAQLEKSRLLSDRFSAERPKGSFSTLEIQRTEQGDSAMYLCASSSRQGNGETQYFGPGTRLLVL.

The V gene is TRBV28, the J gene TRBJ2-7; D gene uncertain. Germline lookup yields CDR1 MDHEN and CDR2 SYDVKM. V dropped 3 bases and J dropped 3 bases, with 6 bases sitting between them. CDR3 length equals 12 residues. The CDR3: CASSFRYYEQYF. The CDR3 DNA is TGTGCCAGCAGTTTTCGGTACTACGAGCAGTACTTC.

V gene TRBV29-1 combines with J gene TRBJ1-3; unclear D gene. The germline gives CDR1 SQVTM, CDR2 ANQGSEA. This CDR3 region has 13 residues. Trimming stripped 2 bases from V and 4 bases from J, with 9 bases between. The CDR3 sequence is CSVEKGYGNTIYF. DNA for the CDR3: TGCAGCGTTGAAAAAGGGTACGGAAACACCATATATTTT.

This chain links TRBV15 with TRBJ2-5; maybe TRBD1 (5 bases). Germline V gene data show CDR1 as LNHNV and CDR2 as YYDKDF (reference sequence). This CDR3 comprises 14 residues. Trimming removed 5 bases from V and 5 bases from J, with 15 bases in between. CDR3 nucleotide sequence: TGTGCCACCAGCTCCCGACAGCGTGAGGAGACCCAGTACTTC. It encodes CATSSRQREETQYF.